This T cell receptor (beta chain) was captured by sequencing in a study of cytomegalovirus exposure and HLA in healthy donors. Across the study: The Caucasian-associated ancestry cluster held roughly 78% of a few hundred genotyped donors.

The study, taken as a whole, reports: TCR beta V- and J-gene trimming was later associated with a missense DCLRE1C variant. Diagnosis of cytomegalovirus status made by the classifier reportedly showed high specificity and sensitivity. For most subjects, TCR beta sequences were reported to predict HLA-A and HLA-B alleles with accuracy.

60 Vbeta and 13 Jbeta primers were used in PCR. Using immunoSEQ multiplex PCR, the repertoire was profiled, and TCRdb retains in-frame clones only, with some absent. Of about 160,000 clones in the sample, approximately 80% were seen once. As regards this clone: Antigen: not known.

V dropped 0 bases and J dropped 4 bases, with 4 bases sitting between them. CDR1 MNHEY and CDR2 SVGAGI come from the germline V gene. The CDR3 length is 13 residues. This TCR was sampled from a woman aged 50 to 65 in good health and CMV-seronegative. Sample: PBMCs. The rearrangement links TRBV6-5 to TRBJ1-5; no clear D gene. Written as DNA, the CDR3 is TGTGCCAGCAGTTACTCCCTGAATCAGCCCCAGCATTTT. Translating it yields CASSYSLNQPQHF.